This T cell receptor beta chain derives from a study of T cells in localized non-small cell lung cancer. As regards this clone: What it recognizes is unknown.

Study-level results: Sequencing covered just one tumor region, so heterogeneity cannot be ruled out. Adjacent uninvolved lung tissue had the highest T cell clonality, exceeding tumor. Detection in adjacent lung was observed for a median roughly 57 of the top 100 tumor clones.

Profiling relied on immunoSEQ multiplex PCR, and the TCRdb table lists in-frame clones only, not all of them. The table shows 25,000 to 35,000 clones, with 89% occurring only once. Germline CDR1 reads SGHAT; CDR2 reads FQDESV (reference sequence). CDR3 length: 16 residues. Trimming shortened V by 6 bases and J by 1 base, and 18 bases separated the two germline ends. This clonotype was obtained from a woman between 35 and 75 years old with stage I lung adenocarcinoma. Sample: peripheral blood, taken before any cancer treatment. This chain connects TRBV11-1 to TRBJ2-5; a weak D match, TRBD2 (6 bases). In nucleotides, the CDR3 is TGTGCCAGCAGTTCACCCACCGGGGGTTTCCAAGAGACCCAGTACTTC. As protein: CASSSPTGGFQETQYF.